This entry is about one T cell receptor beta chain. As yet, its antigen is unknown. Clinical symptoms, serum thyroxine and TRAb, thyroid ultrasound and orbital computed tomography together formed the diagnostic basis. The data are from a study of T cells in Graves' hyperthyroidism and ophthalmopathy. Germline V gene sequence: CDR1 SNHLY, CDR2 FYNNEI. The V gene lost 6 bases and the J gene lost 3 bases, with 15 bases spanning the gap. The CDR3 contains 14 residues. The CDR3 regions of TCR beta were amplified from RNA transcripts. The HTBI primer set served for first-round RT-PCR of the TCR CDR3. TCRdb fed the multiplex PCR reads into MiXCR, producing one record per CDR3 protein. Of 550,000 to 600,000 distinct CDR3 sequences in the sample, more than 45% were seen once. General study findings and limits: Before onset, ophthalmopathy was predicted by the model a median around 6 months earlier. A model built on 13 V-J features separated ophthalmopathy from stable hyperthyroidism. Among thyroid clonotypes expanded above 0.001, most also appeared in blood.

V and J are TRBV2 and TRBJ2-7, with D perhaps assigned TRBD1 or TRBD2 (7 bases each). Sequencing was done on a sample of peripheral blood or thyroid tissue (not recorded which). This sequence originates from an adult woman with Graves' disease, either hyperthyroidism or ophthalmopathy (not recorded which). The CDR3 DNA follows: TGTGCCAGCAGCTCTCAGGGGGGGCACTACGAGCAGTACTTC. It is translated as CASSSQGGHYEQYF. The full variable domain, its missing parts supplied by reference TRBV2 and TRBJ2-7, is EPEVTQTPSHQVTQMGQEVILRCVPISNHLYFYWYRQILGQKVEFLVSFYNNEISEKSEIFDDQFSVERPDGSNFTLKIRSTKLEDSAMYFCASSSQGGHYEQYFGPGTRLTVT.